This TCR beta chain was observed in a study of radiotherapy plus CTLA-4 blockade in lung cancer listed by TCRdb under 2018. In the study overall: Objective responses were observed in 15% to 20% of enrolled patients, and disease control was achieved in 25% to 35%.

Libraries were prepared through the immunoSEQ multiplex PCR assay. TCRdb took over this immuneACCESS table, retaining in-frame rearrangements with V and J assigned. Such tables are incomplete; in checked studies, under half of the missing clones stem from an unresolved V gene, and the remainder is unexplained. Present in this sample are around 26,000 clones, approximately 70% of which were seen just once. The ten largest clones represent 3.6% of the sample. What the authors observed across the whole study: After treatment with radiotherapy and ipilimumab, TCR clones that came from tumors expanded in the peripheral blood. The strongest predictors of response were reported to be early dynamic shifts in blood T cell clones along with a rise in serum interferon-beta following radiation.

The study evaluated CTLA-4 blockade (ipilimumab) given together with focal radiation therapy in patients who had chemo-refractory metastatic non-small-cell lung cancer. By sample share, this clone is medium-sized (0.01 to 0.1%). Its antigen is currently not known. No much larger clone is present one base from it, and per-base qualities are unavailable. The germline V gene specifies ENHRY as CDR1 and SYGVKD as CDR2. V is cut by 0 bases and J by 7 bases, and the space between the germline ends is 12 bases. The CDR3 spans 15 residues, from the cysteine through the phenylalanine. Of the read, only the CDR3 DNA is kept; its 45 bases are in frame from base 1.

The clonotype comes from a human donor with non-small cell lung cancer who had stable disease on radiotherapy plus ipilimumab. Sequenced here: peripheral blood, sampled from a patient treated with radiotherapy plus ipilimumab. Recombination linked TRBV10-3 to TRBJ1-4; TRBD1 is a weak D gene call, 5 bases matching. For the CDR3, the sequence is CAISESPGRGEKLFF. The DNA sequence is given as TGTGCCATCAGTGAGTCGCCGGGAAGGGGTGAAAAACTGTTTTTT.